One sample yielded the 22 T cell receptor beta chains listed below, sequenced in a study of OX40 agonist ivuxolimab in advanced cancers. Generated by immunoSEQ multiplex PCR, the TCRdb table keeps only in-frame clones and is missing some. The table records some 120,000 clones, 92% of them present only once. Sequenced material: CD4+ or CD8+ T cells sorted from blood, taken in a trial of the OX40 agonist ivuxolimab. These receptors came from an adult with an advanced solid tumor such as melanoma, head and neck, liver or kidney cancer.

The chain is built from TRBV6-5 and TRBJ2-2, with 7 bases lining up with TRBD1. V was clipped by 5 bases and J by 1 base; unmatched bases: 1. Germline V gene data show CDR1 as MNHEY and CDR2 as SVGAGI. CDR3 size: 14 residues. CDR3 DNA: TGTGCCAGCAGTCGGACAGGGAACACCGGGGAGCTGTTTTTT. It codes for CASSRTGNTGELFF.

The chain joins TRBV25-1 to TRBJ2-7; a weak D match, TRBD1 (6 bases). Deletions cut 7 bases from V and 4 bases from J, with 17 bases between. CDR1 MGHDK and CDR2 SYGVNS come from the germline V gene. CDR3 length equals 14 residues. The CDR3 spells CASIPGGHRYEQYF. The CDR3 region has the DNA TGTGCCAGCATCCCTGGGGGCCATCGGTACGAGCAGTACTTC.

This clone was counted a single time. V usage is TRBV5-1 and J usage is TRBJ2-7; D possibly matches TRBD1 or TRBD2 (6 bases each). Trimming stripped 3 bases from V and 2 bases from J, with 9 bases between. The CDR3 contains 13 residues. The germline V gene has CDR1 SGHRS and CDR2 YFSETQ. CDR3: CASSSEGAYEQYF. As DNA, the CDR3 is TGCGCCAGCAGCTCGGAGGGGGCCTACGAGCAGTACTTC.

This clone was seen only a few times. This chain uses TRBV28 with TRBJ1-2; D gene ambiguous. Per germline, CDR1 MDHEN and CDR2 SYDVKM. CDR3 length: 13 amino acids. Trimming took off 5 bases at V and 7 bases at J, with 14 bases between the two ends. In nucleotides, the CDR3 is TGTGCCAGCAGTCCTCCTCCCACAGTTGGCTACACCTTC. This codes for CASSPPPTVGYTF.

This chain joins TRBV29-1 and TRBJ2-7, with D perhaps matching TRBD1 or TRBD2 (5 bases each). CDR1 SQVTM and CDR2 ANQGSEA come from the germline V gene. The germline V and J ends were trimmed by 4 bases and 4 bases, with 14 bases remaining between them. CDR3 size: 13 residues. As DNA, the CDR3 is TGCAGCGTTGTCGGTCGGGGCGGGTACGAGCAGTACTTC. Translated, it gives CSVVGRGGYEQYF.

The genes are TRBV6-1 and TRBJ2-3; possibly TRBD1 for D (6 bases). The germline CDR1 and CDR2 sequences are MNHNS and SASEGT. Deletions cut 6 bases from V and 1 base from J, with 8 bases between. The CDR3 sequence is 13 residues long. CDR3 in DNA: TGTGCCAGCAGGTCAGGGGGCACAGATACGCAGTATTTT. This encodes CASRSGGTDTQYF.

This chain joins TRBV19 and TRBJ1-5; maybe TRBD1 (5 bases). The CDR3 sequence is 17 residues long. Germline V lookup: CDR1 LNHDA, CDR2 SQIVND (reference sequence). Deletions cut 3 bases from V and 5 bases from J, with 20 bases between. CDR3: CASSMPSTVLMDQPQHF. The CDR3 bases are TGTGCCAGTAGTATGCCCTCGACAGTACTTATGGATCAGCCCCAGCATTTT.

This rearrangement joins TRBV6-5 to TRBJ2-7; 10 bases fit TRBD2. This CDR3 spans 15 amino acids. J gave up 5 bases and V 0 bases, and 4 bases lay outside the gene matches. Germline values: CDR1 MNHEY, CDR2 SVGAGI. The CDR3 protein is CASSYSLAGAHEQYF. The CDR3 DNA sequence: TGTGCCAGCAGTTACTCCCTAGCGGGAGCCCACGAGCAGTACTTC.

The chain carries TRBV6-6 and TRBJ1-4, with 7 bases fitting TRBD1. The V gene end was trimmed by 5 bases and the J gene end by 6 bases; junction bases not matched to a gene: 6. Germline V CDR1 and CDR2: MNHNY, SVGAGI (reference sequence). The length of the CDR3 is 14 residues. The CDR3 protein is CASSVRDSHEKLFF. The CDR3 DNA sequence: TGTGCCAGCAGTGTCCGGGACAGCCATGAAAAACTGTTTTTT.

This clone was seen only a few times. This same CDR3 is encoded by further DNA sequences in the sample. The CDR3 DNA sequence: TGTGCCAGCAGCTTAGACAGGGGGGCCTACGAGCAGTACTTC. Protein: CASSLDRGAYEQYF. This sequence joins TRBV7-2 and TRBJ2-7, with 8 bases that match TRBD1. V trimming: 1 base; J trimming: 2 bases; junction bases outside the gene matches: 1. Germline loops: CDR1 SGHTA, CDR2 FQGNSA. The CDR3 is 14 amino acids.

The chain combines TRBV13 with TRBJ2-6; 7 positions match TRBD1. Germline lookup yields CDR1 PRHDT and CDR2 FYEKMQ (reference sequence). After removal of 5 bases from V and 0 bases from J, the junction contained 10 bases not matched to a gene. The CDR3 has 18 amino acids. The CDR3 sequence: CASSTTGTVISGANVLTF. CDR3 in DNA: TGTGCCAGCAGCACAACCGGGACAGTCATCTCTGGGGCCAACGTCCTGACTTTC.

The V call is TRBV19, the J call TRBJ1-1; D gene unclear. Germline V gene sequence: CDR1 LNHDA, CDR2 SQIVND (reference sequence). The CDR3 extends over 15 amino acids. The V end lost 4 bases, the J end lost 7 bases, and 19 bases lay between the germline ends. The CDR3 DNA sequence: TGTGCCAGTAGTACTTCAAGACGGAGGCCGAGTGAAGCTTTCTTT. It codes for CASSTSRRRPSEAFF.

The chain has TRBV11-2 and TRBJ1-5; 10 bases fit TRBD1. The CDR3 length is 15 residues. J was trimmed by 5 bases and V by 4 bases; bases with no gene match: 5. The germline CDR1 and CDR2 sequences are SGHAT and FQNNGV. CDR3 sequence (DNA): TGTGCCAGCAGCTCGGACAGGGGGACACATCAGCCCCAGCATTTT. As protein: CASSSDRGTHQPQHF.

V usage is TRBV4-2 and J usage is TRBJ2-1, with 11 bases lining up with TRBD2. V shed 0 bases and J 6 bases; nucleotides not matched to a gene: 10. Germline CDR1 LGHNA, CDR2 YNFKEQ. The CDR3 is made up of 18 amino acids. CDR3 in amino acids: CASSQDPLLAGETNEQFF. CDR3 coding DNA: TGTGCCAGCAGCCAAGATCCGTTACTAGCGGGAGAAACCAATGAGCAGTTCTTC.

The J gene is TRBJ2-3, the V gene TRBV6-6; D is possibly TRBD1 or TRBD2 (5 bases each). The CDR3 spans 14 residues. Germline lookup yields CDR1 MNHNY and CDR2 SVGAGI (reference sequence). V shed 5 bases and J shed 3 bases, with 12 bases lying between them. The CDR3 DNA is TGTGCCAGCAGTCTTACTAGGGGTACAGATACGCAGTATTTT. Its protein is CASSLTRGTDTQYF.

The chain combines TRBV4-3 with TRBJ1-1, with a tentative D call TRBD1 (5 bases). CDR3 size: 16 residues. The germline CDR1 and CDR2 sequences are LGHNA and YSLEER. Trimming cost V 0 bases and J 3 bases, with 14 bases left between them. Here the CDR3 reads CASSQDPAAGDTEAFF. CDR3 coding DNA: TGCGCCAGCAGCCAAGATCCGGCCGCGGGGGACACTGAAGCTTTCTTT.

V gene TRBV7-9 combines with J gene TRBJ2-7; a weak D match, TRBD2 (5 bases). Germline V gene sequence: CDR1 SEHNR, CDR2 FQNEAQ (reference sequence). The CDR3 spans 14 residues. The V gene lost 6 bases and the J gene lost 5 bases, with 17 bases spanning the gap. Written as DNA, the CDR3 is TGTGCCAGCAGTTATGCCGAGGGCATCAACGAGCAGTACTTC. Its protein is CASSYAEGINEQYF.

This chain uses TRBV5-1 with TRBJ2-2, with D perhaps TRBD2 (5 bases). The germline V gene has CDR1 SGHRS and CDR2 YFSETQ. V lost 5 bases and J lost 2, with 16 bases in between. The length of the CDR3 is 16 residues. CDR3 protein: CASRATRTLNTGELFF. The CDR3 bases are TGCGCCAGCAGGGCCACCCGGACTTTAAACACCGGGGAGCTGTTTTTT.

The sample holds a few counts of this clone. The J gene is TRBJ1-2, the V gene TRBV11-2; no clear D. The V and J ends lost 5 bases and 4 bases respectively, with 8 bases between them. This CDR3 is 12 amino acids long. Germline V gene sequence: CDR1 SGHAT, CDR2 FQNNGV. The chain's CDR3 is CASSLHTYGYTF. Written as DNA, the CDR3 is TGTGCCAGCAGCCTACACACCTATGGCTACACCTTC.

In its sample, this clone was seen once. This rearrangement joins TRBV19 to TRBJ2-7; 7 bases map to TRBD1. Losses at the gene ends were 7 bases for V and 0 bases for J; bases not matched to a gene: 6. The V gene's germline CDR1 is LNHDA and CDR2 SQIVND (reference sequence). The CDR3 extends over 14 amino acids. Here the CDR3 reads CASKETGSSYEQYF. The CDR3, as DNA: TGTGCCAGTAAGGAGACAGGGAGCTCCTACGAGCAGTACTTC.

The chain combines TRBV27 with TRBJ1-2; TRBD1 matches at 8 bases. This CDR3 contains 14 residues. J was trimmed by 8 bases and V by 3 bases; bases with no gene match: 8. Germline V CDR1 and CDR2: MNHEY, SMNVEV (reference sequence). The CDR3 bases are TGTGCCAGCAGTTTCGGGACAGGCCGGTGGGGCTACACCTTC. Protein product: CASSFGTGRWGYTF.

The V and J genes are TRBV30 and TRBJ2-7; D call uncertain. V was pared by 5 bases and J by 5 bases, with 13 bases between. The CDR3 is 12 amino acids. Germline loops: CDR1 GTSNPN, CDR2 SVGIG (reference sequence). CDR3 bases: TGTGCCTGGTATTTAATTGGACACGAGCAGTACTTC. Residues: CAWYLIGHEQYF.